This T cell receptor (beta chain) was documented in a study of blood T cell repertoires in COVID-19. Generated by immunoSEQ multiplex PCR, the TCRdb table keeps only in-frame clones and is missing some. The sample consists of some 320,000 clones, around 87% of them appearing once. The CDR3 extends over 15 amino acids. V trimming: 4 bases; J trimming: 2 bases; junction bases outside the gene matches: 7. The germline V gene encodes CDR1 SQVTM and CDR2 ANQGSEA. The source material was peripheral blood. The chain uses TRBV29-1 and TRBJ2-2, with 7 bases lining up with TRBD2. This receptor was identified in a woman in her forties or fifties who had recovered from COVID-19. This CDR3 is CSVVGLAENTGELFF. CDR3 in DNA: TGCAGCGTTGTAGGGCTAGCGGAAAACACCGGGGAGCTGTTTTTT.